Each of the 29 T cell receptor beta chains below was sequenced from the same sample in a study of regulatory T cells in long-lasting Graves disease. Indicated time point: persistent/refractory GD, antithyroid drugs over 5 years with positive TRAb. The authors made the TCR library using RNA they extracted from PBMCs. Library construction for TCR beta used iRepertoire HTBI primers and Arm-PCR of CDR3 regions. TCRdb re-called the multiplex PCR reads through MiXCR, storing one row per CDR3 protein. The sample gives around 450,000 distinct CDR3 sequences, 20% to 25% of which show up once; about 7% is in the top ten. The sample was peripheral blood mononuclear cells (PBMCs), taken when the disease was refractory, from a patient treated with antithyroid drugs. Receptors originate from a female donor with Graves disease.

This clonotype turned up a few times. V usage is TRBV6-2 or TRBV6-3 and J usage is TRBJ1-1; D uncertain. V was trimmed by 8 bases and J by 11 bases, leaving 15 bases between them. Germline V gene sequence: CDR1 MNHEY, CDR2 SVGEGT. There are 11 residues in the CDR3. CDR3 sequence (DNA): TGTGCCAGCTACCTGTTGGGAAGGGCTTTCTTT. Residues: CASYLLGRAFF.

This clonotype was detected ten times or more. The chain uses TRBV6-1 and TRBJ2-5; the D is unclear. Trimming stripped 6 bases from V and 1 base from J, with 15 bases between. Germline CDR1 is MNHNS and CDR2 is SASEGT. The CDR3 totals 15 residues. The CDR3, as DNA: TGTGCCAGCAGCAAAGCCTCGGACCCCCAAGAGACCCAGTACTTC. Amino acid sequence: CASSKASDPQETQYF.

This chain links TRBV27 with TRBJ1-5; the D gene is possibly TRBD1 (5 bases). Trimming removed 4 bases at V and 6 bases at J, with 10 bases between. Germline lookup yields CDR1 MNHEY and CDR2 SMNVEV (reference sequence). The CDR3 loop spans 13 amino acids. The CDR3 is CASSSTAGQPQHF. DNA for the CDR3: TGTGCCAGCAGTTCGACAGCAGGTCAGCCCCAGCATTTT.

This clonotype was recorded once. This chain joins TRBV7-2 and TRBJ2-3, with no clear D. Deletions cut 3 bases from V and 4 bases from J, with 5 bases between. This CDR3 comprises 12 residues. Looked up from germline, CDR1 is SGHTA and CDR2 is FQGNSA. The CDR3 DNA reads as TGTGCCAGCAGCTTCGAAGCAGATACGCAGTATTTT. Translation gives CASSFEADTQYF.

This clonotype occurred many times. The chain recombines TRBV11-2 with TRBJ1-1, with 7 bases aligning to TRBD1. Germline CDR1 SGHAT, CDR2 FQNNGV. V was clipped by 4 bases and J by 5 bases; unmatched bases: 16. The CDR3 is made up of 17 amino acids. The CDR3 here is CASSSGTALSKGTEAFF. In DNA, the CDR3 is TGTGCCAGCAGCTCCGGGACAGCACTCTCAAAGGGGACTGAAGCTTTCTTT.

This clonotype was counted a few times. Possible read error: a much larger clone is one base away. The chain carries TRBV12-3 or TRBV12-4 and TRBJ1-4, with D unclear. V lost 6 bases and J lost 8, with 7 bases in between. This CDR3 has 11 amino acids. The CDR3 region is CASRIQEKLFF. The CDR3 coding sequence is TGTGCCAGCAGGATACAGGAAAAACTGTTTTTT.

This clonotype was recorded many times. This chain links TRBV29-1 with TRBJ1-1; D gene unclear. Trimming removed 4 bases at V and 1 base at J, with 10 bases between. The CDR3 has 13 residues. Germline CDR1 reads SQVTM; CDR2 reads ANQGSEA. This CDR3 reads CSVVDPRNTEAFF. CDR3 in DNA: TGCAGCGTTGTTGATCCCAGGAACACTGAAGCTTTCTTT.

The chain carries TRBV7-9 and TRBJ2-5; D is tentatively TRBD1 or TRBD2 (5 bases each). This CDR3 comprises 15 residues. Trimming removed 5 bases at V and 3 bases at J, with 16 bases between. Germline CDR1 and CDR2: SEHNR and FQNEAQ (reference sequence). The CDR3 loop reads CASSPWDGSKETQYF. CDR3 in DNA: TGTGCCAGCAGCCCCTGGGACGGATCCAAAGAGACCCAGTACTTC.

This clonotype appeared many times. The chain couples TRBV2 to TRBJ1-5, with 7 bases identical to TRBD1. This CDR3 is built from 16 residues. Trimming removed 6 bases from V and 3 bases from J; junction bases left unmatched: 11. Per the germline V gene, CDR1 is SNHLY and CDR2 is FYNNEI. For the CDR3, the DNA is TGTGCCAGCAGGGGGGCGAGGGGGCCCCACAATCAGCCCCAGCATTTT. It encodes CASRGARGPHNQPQHF.

This clonotype was picked up a small number of times. Possible read error: a much larger clone is one base away. V gene TRBV28 combines with J gene TRBJ2-7; tentatively, D is TRBD1 or TRBD2 (6 bases each). Germline V gives CDR1 MDHEN, CDR2 SYDVKM. The CDR3 has 14 residues. The CDR3 sequence is CASCLARGDYEQYF. DNA of the CDR3: TGTGCCAGCTGTTTAGCTAGGGGGGACTACGAGCAGTACTTC. The full variable domain, its missing parts supplied by reference TRBV28 and TRBJ2-7, is DVKVTQSSRYLVKRTGEKVFLECVQDMDHENMFWYRQDPGLGLRLIYFSYDVKMKEKGDIPEGYSVSREKKERFSLILESASTNQTSMYLCASCLARGDYEQYFGPGTRLTVT.

This clonotype has just a few counts. This chain links TRBV7-8 with TRBJ1-2; D not resolved. The germline CDR1 and CDR2 sequences are SGHVS and FQNEAQ. V was clipped by 4 bases and J by 0 bases, with 15 bases between them. CDR3 length: 16 residues. CDR3 in DNA: TGTGCCAGCAGCTCCCGATTCTTGAAAGCTAACTATGGCTACACCTTC. It specifies CASSSRFLKANYGYTF.

This clonotype was detected many times. The chain links TRBV11-2 to TRBJ2-5; weak D call: TRBD1 (8 bases). The CDR3 spans 15 residues. V lost 5 bases and J lost 7, with 20 bases in between. Germline lookup yields CDR1 SGHAT and CDR2 FQNNGV. CDR3 region: CASSPLDRGGGTQYF. In nucleotides, the CDR3 is TGTGCCAGCAGCCCCCTTGACAGGGGAGGGGGGACCCAGTACTTC.

The chain employs TRBV24-1 and TRBJ1-2; D is undetermined. Germline-derived CDR1 and CDR2 are KGHDR and SFDVKD. V was shortened by 1 base and J by 4 bases, with 9 bases between the two germline ends. CDR3 length equals 14 residues. The CDR3 DNA is TGTGCCACCAGTGATTTAGGCGGATTCTATGGCTACACCTTC. Amino acid sequence: CATSDLGGFYGYTF.

The sample holds a few counts of this clonotype. The chain is built from TRBV14 and TRBJ1-4; D is possibly TRBD1 (5 bases). The length of the CDR3 is 15 residues. V was trimmed by 4 bases and J by 8 bases, leaving 17 bases between them. The germline V gene has CDR1 SGHDN and CDR2 FVKESK. The CDR3 here is CASSPQLSGQEKLFF. Here the CDR3 DNA reads TGTGCCAGCAGCCCTCAACTTTCAGGGCAAGAAAAACTGTTTTTT.

This clonotype was found a few times. The V call is TRBV5-1, the J call TRBJ2-5; no definite D call. The CDR3 runs to 13 residues. CDR1 SGHRS and CDR2 YFSETQ come from the germline V gene. V was clipped by 3 bases and J by 1 base, with 7 bases between them. In nucleotides, the CDR3 is TGCGCCAGCAGCTCCTACTTCCAAGAGACCCAGTACTTC. This sequence encodes CASSSYFQETQYF.

This clonotype was seen ten or more times. V and J are TRBV28 and TRBJ2-7; the match to TRBD1 covers 10 bases. V was pared by 3 bases and J by 2 bases, with 7 bases of the junction left unmatched. Germline V lookup: CDR1 MDHEN, CDR2 SYDVKM. This CDR3 has 16 amino acids. The CDR3 bases are TGTGCCAGCAGTTTCCCCCGGGACAGGGGTACCTACGAGCAGTACTTC. Amino acid sequence: CASSFPRDRGTYEQYF.

This clonotype was counted ten times or more. The chain recombines TRBV28 with TRBJ1-5, with D tentatively TRBD1 (6 bases). Looked up from germline, CDR1 is MDHEN and CDR2 is SYDVKM. Trimming pared 6 bases from V and 6 bases from J, leaving 21 bases between. CDR3 size: 16 residues. The CDR3 bases are TGTGCCAGCAGCACACCGGGACACGGAGGACTTCAGCCCCAGCATTTT. Translated: CASSTPGHGGLQPQHF.

This chain joins TRBV6-2 or TRBV6-3 and TRBJ2-7, with D perhaps matching TRBD1 or TRBD2 (6 bases each). Per the germline V gene, CDR1 is MNHEY and CDR2 is SVGEGT. This CDR3 region has 14 residues. V was pared by 8 bases and J by 6 bases, with 20 bases between. The CDR3 DNA reads as TGTGCCAGCCGAAGGGGGGAAAGCCCCTGCGAGCAGTACTTC. Amino acid sequence: CASRRGESPCEQYF.

This clonotype was picked up many times. This chain uses TRBV11-2 with TRBJ1-3, with D hard to call. The germline V gene encodes CDR1 SGHAT and CDR2 FQNNGV. Trimming removed 7 bases from V and 0 bases from J, with 13 bases in between. The CDR3 consists of 15 residues. Here the CDR3 DNA reads TGTGCCAGCAAAGGGTCGATGAGCTCTGGAAACACCATATATTTT. Protein sequence: CASKGSMSSGNTIYF.

In this sample, this clonotype turned up once. The chain combines TRBV11-2 with TRBJ2-1; 9 nucleotides match TRBD2. CDR3 size: 16 residues. The V segment lost 5 bases and the J segment 6 bases; nucleotides outside the gene matches: 11. Germline V gives CDR1 SGHAT, CDR2 FQNNGV. The CDR3 DNA reads TGTGCCAGCAGCCGCAGGCGGCTAGCGGGATTCAATGAGCAGTTCTTC. Amino acids: CASSRRRLAGFNEQFF.

The V and J genes are TRBV6-2 or TRBV6-3 and TRBJ2-6; D unclear. V dropped 6 bases and J dropped 0 bases, with 9 bases sitting between them. This CDR3 is built from 15 residues. CDR1 and CDR2 (germline): MNHEY, SVGEGT. The CDR3 coding sequence is TGTGCCAGCAGCCAGGAGCCCTCTGGGGCCAACGTCCTGACTTTC. This gives the protein CASSQEPSGANVLTF.

The chain recombines TRBV19 with TRBJ1-3; D gene unclear. Trimming cost V 6 bases and J 2 bases, with 8 bases left between them. This CDR3 contains 13 residues. CDR1 LNHDA and CDR2 SQIVND come from the germline V gene (reference sequence). CDR3 in amino acids: CASRVSPGNTIYF. The CDR3 DNA is TGTGCCAGTAGGGTCAGTCCTGGAAACACCATATATTTT.

To note about this clonotype: This sequence may be a read error, since a much larger clone differs from it by one base. The chain recombines TRBV7-8 with TRBJ2-4; tentatively, D is TRBD1 or TRBD2 (5 bases each). V shed 5 bases and J shed 5 bases, with 16 bases lying between them. In germline, CDR1 is SGHVS, CDR2 FQNEAQ. The CDR3 has 15 amino acids. CDR3 sequence (DNA): TGTGCCAGCAGCCGAGGGGTATCTCAAGAAAACATTCAGTACTTC. Translated: CASSRGVSQENIQYF.

This clonotype was counted many times. V and J are TRBV24-1 and TRBJ1-2; D is unresolved. Germline loops: CDR1 KGHDR, CDR2 SFDVKD. This CDR3 has 12 residues. Trimming took off 0 bases at V and 10 bases at J, with 8 bases between the two ends. The CDR3 spells CATSDLQLDYTF. CDR3 DNA: TGTGCCACCAGTGATTTGCAGTTGGACTACACCTTC.

This clonotype was found many times. The chain is built from TRBV11-3 and TRBJ2-7, with 8 nucleotides matching TRBD2. CDR3 length: 14 amino acids. Germline CDR1 SGHNT, CDR2 YENEEA. The junction had 3 bases not matched to a gene; V was cut back by 2 bases and J by 3 bases. The CDR3 DNA reads as TGTGCCAGCAGCTTAACTAGCGGATTCTACGAGCAGTACTTC. It translates to CASSLTSGFYEQYF.

The rearrangement uses TRBV7-8 and TRBJ1-1; possibly TRBD1 for D (5 bases). V was trimmed by 2 bases and J by 7 bases, leaving 8 bases between them. This CDR3 region has 12 residues. From germline, CDR1 is SGHVS and CDR2 FQNEAQ. CDR3 nucleotide sequence: TGTGCCAGCAGCTTAAAGACAGTTGAAGCTTTCTTT. Translating it yields CASSLKTVEAFF. The variable domain in full, with the rest retrieved from reference TRBV7-8 and TRBJ1-1, is GAGVSQSPRYKVAKRGQDVALRCDPISGHVSLFWYQQALGQGPEFLTYFQNEAQLDKSGLPSDRFFAERPEGSVSTLKIQRTQQEDSAVYLCASSLKTVEAFFGQGTRLTVV.

The chain joins TRBV27 to TRBJ1-3, with TRBD1 identical over 7 bases. Per germline, CDR1 MNHEY and CDR2 SMNVEV (reference sequence). Trimming took 8 bases from V and 0 from J; bases not matched to a gene: 22. CDR3 length: 20 amino acids. The CDR3 coding sequence is TGTGCCAGCTGGCCTCATGGACCACCGGGACAGAGAAACTCTGGAAACACCATATATTTT. Translated, it gives CASWPHGPPGQRNSGNTIYF.

This clonotype was recorded many times. The rearrangement joins TRBV28 to TRBJ1-2, with TRBD1 matching over 7 bases. CDR1 is MDHEN, CDR2 SYDVKM, per germline. The CDR3 covers 16 residues. J gave up 3 bases and V 7 bases, and 14 bases lay outside the gene matches. This CDR3 is CASTPGGTLGDYGYTF. CDR3 sequence (DNA): TGTGCCAGCACCCCAGGGGGGACACTCGGAGACTATGGCTACACCTTC.

A note on this clonotype: A much larger clone differs by one base, so this may be a read error. V is TRBV6-5 and J is TRBJ1-1; possibly TRBD1 for D (5 bases). In germline, CDR1 is MNHEY, CDR2 SVGAGI. CDR3 length: 16 residues. The CDR3 DNA reads TGTGCCAGCAGTCACTCATGGAGGGGCATAGGCACTGAAGCTTTCTTT. This gives the protein CASSHSWRGIGTEAFF.